This record covers a single T cell receptor beta chain. Its target is unknown. Primers included in the PCR were 60 Vbeta and 13 Jbeta primers. Method: immunoSEQ multiplex PCR; TCRdb's copy keeps in-frame clones and lacks some. The sample includes some 100,000 clones, approximately 76% of them seen just once. The data are from a study of cytomegalovirus exposure and HLA in healthy donors. Points from the study as a whole: The likely origin of a cluster of highly shared sequence variants was a sequencing artifact.

V was trimmed by 8 bases and J by 5 bases, leaving 10 bases between them. This CDR3 contains 11 residues. Germline V gene sequence: CDR1 MNHEY, CDR2 SMNVEV (reference sequence). The sample consisted of PBMCs. The chain has TRBV27 and TRBJ2-7, with TRBD1 as a possible D gene (5 bases). This clonotype was sampled from a man between 50 and 59 years old in good health and CMV-seropositive. CDR3 nucleotide sequence: TGTGCCAGCCAAAGGGGCAACGAGCAGTACTTC. Translated, it gives CASQRGNEQYF.